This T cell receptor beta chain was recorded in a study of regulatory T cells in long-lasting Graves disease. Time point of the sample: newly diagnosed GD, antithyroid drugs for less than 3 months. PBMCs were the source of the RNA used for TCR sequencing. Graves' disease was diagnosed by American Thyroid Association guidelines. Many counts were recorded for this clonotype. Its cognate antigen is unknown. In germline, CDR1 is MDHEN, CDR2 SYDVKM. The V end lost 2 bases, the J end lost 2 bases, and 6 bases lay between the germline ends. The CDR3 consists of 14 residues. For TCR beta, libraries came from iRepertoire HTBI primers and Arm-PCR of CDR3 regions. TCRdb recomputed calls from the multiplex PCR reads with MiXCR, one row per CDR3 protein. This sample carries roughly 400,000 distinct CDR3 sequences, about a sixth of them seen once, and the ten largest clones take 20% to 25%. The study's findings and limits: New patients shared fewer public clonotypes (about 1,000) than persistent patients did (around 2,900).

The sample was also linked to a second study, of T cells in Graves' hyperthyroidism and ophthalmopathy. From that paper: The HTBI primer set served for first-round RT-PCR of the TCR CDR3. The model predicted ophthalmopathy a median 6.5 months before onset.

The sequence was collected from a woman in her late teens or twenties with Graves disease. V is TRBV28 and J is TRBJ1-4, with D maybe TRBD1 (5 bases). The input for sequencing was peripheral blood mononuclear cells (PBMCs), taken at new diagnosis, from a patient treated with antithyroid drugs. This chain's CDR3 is CASSLRQTNEKLFF. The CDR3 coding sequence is TGTGCCAGCAGTTTAAGACAGACTAATGAAAAACTGTTTTTT.